Each of the 13 T cell receptor beta chains below was sequenced from the same sample in a study of shared clonotypes between healthy human individuals. Assay used: immunoSEQ multiplex PCR; TCRdb lists only in-frame clones, some missing. The sample shows 2 million to 2.5 million clones, approximately 94% of them seen only once. Sequenced input: naive CD4+ T cells sorted from blood. Stated subset: CD45RA+ positively selected. These receptor sequences come from a man between 18 and 35 years old in good health.

In regard to this clone: The sample contains more than one DNA sequence encoding this CDR3. The chain joins TRBV5-1 to TRBJ1-4; no definite D call. Germline assignment: CDR1 SGHRS and CDR2 YFSETQ. The V end lost 1 base, the J end lost 0 bases, and 7 bases lay between the germline ends. CDR3 length: 15 residues. The DNA of the CDR3 is TGCGCCAGCAGCTTGTTGGGGTCAACTAATGAAAAACTGTTTTTT. Amino acids: CASSLLGSTNEKLFF.

This sequence joins TRBV7-2 and TRBJ2-3; a possible D gene is TRBD2 (6 bases). With 2 bases removed from V and 6 bases from J, the gap between germline ends came to 9 bases. The CDR3 has 13 residues. In germline, CDR1 is SGHTA, CDR2 FQGNSA. CDR3 sequence: CASSLTSLDTQYF. The CDR3 region has the DNA TGTGCCAGCAGCTTAACTAGCCTGGATACGCAGTATTTT.

This clone was counted once. The genes are TRBV28 and TRBJ2-7, with TRBD1 matching 7 bases. CDR3 length: 13 amino acids. The trim removed 9 bases at V and 3 bases at J, leaving 8 bases unmatched. The V gene's germline CDR1 is MDHEN and CDR2 SYDVKM. As DNA, the CDR3 is TGTGCCAGAGACAGGGTAACTCGCTACGAGCAGTACTTC. Protein product: CARDRVTRYEQYF.

A single count supports this clone. The chain carries TRBV30 and TRBJ1-2; 8 positions match TRBD1. This CDR3 region has 15 residues. The V segment lost 2 bases and the J segment 7 bases; nucleotides outside the gene matches: 12. Germline CDR1 GTSNPN, CDR2 SVGIG (reference sequence). The CDR3 bases are TGTGCCTGGAGTCCCTGGGCAGGGGGCGTTGGTGGCTACACCTTC. This sequence encodes CAWSPWAGGVGGYTF.

This chain uses TRBV7-2 with TRBJ1-2; tentatively, D is TRBD1 (6 bases). Trimming left V 3 bases short and J 8 bases short, with 22 bases between. Germline CDR1 and CDR2: SGHTA and FQGNSA. This CDR3 has 16 amino acids. CDR3 bases: TGTGCCAGCAGCTTTGACAGGCCACCAGTGGTGGGGGGCTACACCTTC. It codes for CASSFDRPPVVGGYTF.

The chain combines TRBV7-8 with TRBJ1-1, with D unclear. The CDR3 sequence is 15 residues long. V lost 5 bases and J lost 1, with 14 bases in between. In germline, CDR1 is SGHVS, CDR2 FQNEAQ. The CDR3 DNA reads TGTGCCAGCAGCCATCGGCCGACGCAGAACACTGAAGCTTTCTTT. Amino acid sequence: CASSHRPTQNTEAFF.

V is TRBV5-1 and J is TRBJ1-1, with TRBD1 as a possible D gene (5 bases). The CDR3 runs to 14 residues. Germline CDR1 reads SGHRS; CDR2 reads YFSETQ. Trimming took 3 bases from V and 5 from J, leaving 14 bases between them. The CDR3 here is CASSWDGRGTEAFF. CDR3 nucleotides: TGCGCCAGCAGCTGGGACGGAAGAGGAACTGAAGCTTTCTTT.

The J gene is TRBJ1-1, the V gene TRBV5-4; 7 nucleotides agree with TRBD1. The ends lost 0 bases at V and 5 bases at J; junction bases unmatched: 7. The CDR3 spans 15 residues. Germline CDR1 and CDR2: SGHNT and YYREEE (reference sequence). CDR3 DNA: TGTGCCAGCAGCTTGGTAGGGGGCAAGTGGACTGAAGCTTTCTTT. Encoded protein: CASSLVGGKWTEAFF.

On this clone: Additional DNA sequences in this sample encode the identical CDR3. The V and J genes are TRBV5-1 and TRBJ2-7; TRBD1 matches 9 bases. The germline gives CDR1 SGHRS, CDR2 YFSETQ. CDR3 length: 14 residues. The J segment lost 4 bases and the V segment lost 4 bases, leaving 6 bases of the junction unmatched. In nucleotides, the CDR3 is TGCGCCAGCAGCCTCGGGACAGGGCTATACGAGCAGTACTTC. Its translation: CASSLGTGLYEQYF. The complete variable domain, with remaining parts taken from reference TRBV5-1 and TRBJ2-7, reads KAGVTQTPRYLIKTRGQQVTLSCSPISGHRSVSWYQQTPGQGLQFLFEYFSETQRNKGNFPGRFSGRQFSNSRSEMNVSTLELGDSALYLCASSLGTGLYEQYFGPGTRLTVT.

The chain has TRBV6-5 and TRBJ2-6; D call uncertain. V was cut by 8 bases and J by 0 bases, with 11 bases left in between. Germline V lookup: CDR1 MNHEY, CDR2 SVGAGI. There are 15 residues in the CDR3. The CDR3 DNA reads as TGTGCCAGCCGCAGCCCATCCTCTGGGGCCAACGTCCTGACTTTC. It encodes CASRSPSSGANVLTF.

The chain employs TRBV5-4 and TRBJ2-5, with 14 positions matching TRBD2. Per germline, CDR1 SGHNT and CDR2 YYREEE (reference sequence). The ends lost 3 bases at V and 4 bases at J; junction bases unmatched: 8. This CDR3 has 17 amino acids. The CDR3 DNA follows: TGTGCCAGCAGCTCCGGGACTAGCGGGAGAATCGGAGAGACCCAGTACTTC. Encoded protein: CASSSGTSGRIGETQYF.

The rearrangement uses TRBV6-5 and TRBJ2-1; TRBD2 aligns across 9 bases. The CDR3 sequence is 15 residues long. J lost 5 bases, V lost 6 bases, and 8 bases had no gene match. Germline lookup yields CDR1 MNHEY and CDR2 SVGAGI. Written as DNA, the CDR3 is TGTGCCAGCAGCCAAACTAGCGGGCTACACAATGAGCAGTTCTTC. Translated, it gives CASSQTSGLHNEQFF.

This sequence joins TRBV6-1 and TRBJ2-7; D may be TRBD1 (5 bases). V gave up 0 bases and J gave up 2 bases, with 11 bases separating them. Germline lookup yields CDR1 MNHNS and CDR2 SASEGT. The CDR3 runs 15 residues. The chain's CDR3 is CASSEAPQGPYEQYF. The CDR3 DNA reads TGTGCCAGCAGTGAAGCCCCCCAGGGCCCCTACGAGCAGTACTTC.